Listed here are 4 T cell receptor beta chains from one sample, sequenced in a study of blood T cell repertoires in COVID-19. The assay was immunoSEQ multiplex PCR, and TCRdb's table has in-frame clones only and misses some. The sample lists 150,000 to 200,000 clones; just under 90% were seen once. The source material was peripheral blood. Source of these receptors: a woman in her 70s with COVID-19, enrolled during active disease.

The chain combines TRBV7-9 with TRBJ2-7; D is perhaps TRBD2 (6 bases). The CDR3 runs to 13 residues. V shed 4 bases and J shed 5 bases, with 12 bases lying between them. Germline V gene sequence: CDR1 SEHNR, CDR2 FQNEAQ (reference sequence). The CDR3 sequence: CASSWGLLDEQYF. CDR3 nucleotide sequence: TGTGCCAGCAGCTGGGGACTTCTGGACGAGCAGTACTTC.

The sample holds one count of this clone. CDR3 coding DNA: TGTGCCAGCAGTTTGACGGGGGAGCAGTTCTTC. This encodes CASSLTGEQFF. The rearrangement joins TRBV12-3 or TRBV12-4 to TRBJ2-1, with TRBD2 as a possible D gene (5 bases). CDR3 length: 11 residues. With 3 bases removed from V and 10 bases from J, the gap between germline ends came to 7 bases.

The rearrangement links TRBV10-3 to TRBJ2-7, with 7 bases fitting TRBD2. This CDR3 has 14 residues. Germline V lookup: CDR1 ENHRY, CDR2 SYGVKD. V shed 6 bases, J shed 0 bases, and the junction held 5 bases outside the gene matches. The CDR3 DNA sequence: TGTGCCATCAGGCTCACTAGCGACTCCTACGAGCAGTACTTC. Protein: CAIRLTSDSYEQYF.

V is TRBV7-9 and J is TRBJ1-1; a weak D match, TRBD1 (5 bases). Per the germline V gene, CDR1 is SEHNR and CDR2 is FQNEAQ (reference sequence). This CDR3 spans 17 amino acids. Trimming left V 0 bases short and J 4 bases short, with 18 bases between. CDR3 residues: CASSLAPPGGGFTEAFF. The CDR3 bases are TGTGCCAGCAGCTTAGCACCCCCCGGGGGGGGTTTCACTGAAGCTTTCTTT.